One and the same sample provided the 14 T cell receptor beta chains below, sequenced in a study of breast tumors, draining lymph nodes, adjacent tissues. Each CDR3 protein is one row after TCRdb ran MiXCR on the multiplex PCR reads. The table has some 170,000 distinct CDR3 sequences, more than 25% seen once. Axillary draining lymph nodes of breast cancer patients supplied the node samples. Sequencing was performed on axillary lymph node tissue. These receptors all come from a female donor with breast cancer. Some clones in this sample may be carry-over from other donors' samples.

The V and J genes are TRBV7-3 and TRBJ2-7; no firm D call. This CDR3 region has 13 residues. CDR1 is SGHTA, CDR2 FQGTGA, per germline. Trimming stripped 5 bases from V and 5 bases from J, with 13 bases between. The CDR3: CASSPSGVHEQYF. The CDR3 coding sequence is TGTGCCAGCAGCCCATCTGGGGTCCACGAGCAGTACTTC.

This clonotype was recorded many times. CDR3 in amino acids: CASSLRTSGRGETQYF. The CDR3 coding sequence is TGTGCCAGCAGCCTGAGGACTAGCGGGAGAGGAGAGACCCAGTACTTC. The rearrangement uses TRBV7-2 and TRBJ2-5; 13 bases agree with TRBD2. V shed 5 bases and J 4 bases; nucleotides not matched to a gene: 7. Germline CDR1 reads SGHTA; CDR2 reads FQGNSA. This CDR3 is built from 16 residues.

As concerns this clonotype: A read error may account for a junction end that differs from germline. V and J are TRBV12-3 or TRBV12-4 and TRBJ2-3, with a possible D match to TRBD1 (5 bases). The CDR3 spans 14 residues. The CDR3 is CDSSLGRGTDTQYF. For the CDR3, the DNA is TGTGACAGCAGTCTCGGTAGGGGAACGGATACGCAGTATTTT.

A few counts support this clonotype. It is likely a read error, because the conserved phenylalanine at the end of the CDR3 is missing. The genes are TRBV9 and TRBJ2-7; D is possibly TRBD2 (6 bases). Trimming took off 2 bases at V and 2 bases at J, with 8 bases between the two ends. CDR1 is SGDLS, CDR2 YYNGEE, per germline. The length of the CDR3 is 13 residues. For the CDR3, the DNA is TGTGCCAGCAGCGTGGAGGGAGCCTACGAGCAGTACTCC. It codes for CASSVEGAYEQYS.

The chain combines TRBV7-8 with TRBJ1-6; D is perhaps TRBD1 (6 bases). This CDR3 has 13 amino acids. Germline lookup yields CDR1 SGHVS and CDR2 FQNEAQ. V dropped 5 bases and J dropped 10 bases, with 12 bases sitting between them. CDR3 DNA: TGTGCCAGCAGCCACAGGGATGAGTCACCCCTCCACTTT. Amino acid sequence: CASSHRDESPLHF.

This clonotype has at least ten counts. CDR3 protein: CASSYTETQYF. CDR3 sequence (DNA): TGTGCCAGCAGTTACACAGAGACCCAGTACTTC. This chain joins TRBV6-2 or TRBV6-3 and TRBJ2-5; D not certain. CDR1 is MNHEY, CDR2 SVGEGT, per germline. V was trimmed by 2 bases and J by 4 bases, leaving 2 bases between them. CDR3 size: 11 residues.

This clonotype was observed a few times. It may be a read error: a sequence one base away is much more abundant. The chain joins TRBV20-1 to TRBJ2-3; 7 positions agree with TRBD1. CDR3 length: 11 amino acids. CDR1 is DFQATT, CDR2 SNEGSKA, per germline (reference sequence). The CDR3 nucleotides are TGCAGTGCAGCGACAGGGTTCACGCAGTCTTTT. Translated: CSAATGFTQSF.

The table lists this clonotype with many counts. J is TRBJ2-3 and V is TRBV12-1; no DNA check was done on the table's D call, TRBD2. TRBV12-1 constitutes a pseudogene. The CDR3 is made up of 17 amino acids. CDR3 in DNA: TGTGCCAGCAGCTCCTCTTTGGGCGGGATTAGGACAGATACGCAGTATTTT. Translating gives CASSSSLGGIRTDTQYF.

This clonotype was detected only once. The V call is TRBV7-6, the J call TRBJ2-2; D is unclear. With 4 bases removed from V and 0 bases from J, the gap between germline ends came to 6 bases. CDR1 and CDR2 (germline): SGHVS, FNYEAQ. The length of the CDR3 is 14 residues. CDR3 DNA: TGTGCCAGCAGCTCCCGCACGAACACCGGGGAGCTGTTTTTT. Residues: CASSSRTNTGELFF.

Comments on this clonotype: A much bigger clone sits one base away, suggesting this may be a read error. The CDR3 bases are TGTGCCAGCAGTCAACAGGGTTTCGACGAGCAGTACTTC. It codes for CASSQQGFDEQYF. The chain has TRBV6-5 and TRBJ2-7; tentatively, D is TRBD1 (6 bases). The CDR3 extends over 13 amino acids. Looked up from germline, CDR1 is MNHEY and CDR2 is SVGAGI. Trimming stripped 5 bases from V and 5 bases from J, with 13 bases between.

This clonotype was observed at least ten times. V is TRBV6-5 and J is TRBJ1-2; D not resolved. V was clipped by 5 bases and J by 8 bases, with 12 bases between them. Germline V gene lookup returns CDR1 MNHEY and CDR2 SVGAGI. This CDR3 comprises 12 residues. The CDR3 reads CASSLTGAGYTF. The CDR3 coding sequence is TGTGCCAGCAGTCTGACGGGTGCGGGCTACACCTTC.

This clonotype showed up many times. The chain carries TRBV5-5 and TRBJ2-7; 12 bases line up with TRBD1. The CDR3 consists of 19 residues. In germline, CDR1 is SGHKS, CDR2 YYEKEE (reference sequence). Trimming cost V 2 bases and J 6 bases; bases outside gene matches: 18. The CDR3 loop is CASSLVIGTGGIGPGEQYF. The CDR3, as DNA: TGTGCCAGCAGCTTAGTTATTGGGACAGGGGGCATCGGGCCAGGCGAGCAGTACTTC.

This clonotype was observed at least ten times. The genes are TRBV6-2 or TRBV6-3 and TRBJ2-2; the D is unclear. The germline V and J ends were trimmed by 6 bases and 7 bases, with 12 bases remaining between them. Germline V CDR1 and CDR2: MNHEY, SVGEGT. CDR3 length equals 13 residues. The CDR3 loop reads CASRGRSIGELFF. For the CDR3, the DNA is TGTGCCAGCAGGGGCAGGAGCATCGGGGAGCTGTTTTTT.

The chain uses TRBV10-2 and TRBJ1-2, with D uncertain. The germline CDR1 and CDR2 sequences are WSHSY and SAAADI. This CDR3 spans 14 amino acids. Deletions cut 8 bases from V and 1 base from J, with 14 bases between. The CDR3 is CASVETGDNYGYTF. Written as DNA, the CDR3 is TGCGCCAGCGTTGAAACCGGGGATAACTATGGCTACACCTTC.